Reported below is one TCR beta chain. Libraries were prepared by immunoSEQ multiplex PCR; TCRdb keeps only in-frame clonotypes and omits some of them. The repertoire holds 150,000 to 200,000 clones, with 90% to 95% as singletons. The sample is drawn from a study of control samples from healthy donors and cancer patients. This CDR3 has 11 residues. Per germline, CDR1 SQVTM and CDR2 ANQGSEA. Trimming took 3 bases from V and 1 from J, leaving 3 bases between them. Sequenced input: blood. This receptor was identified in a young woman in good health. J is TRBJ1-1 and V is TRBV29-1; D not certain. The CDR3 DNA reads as TGCAGCGTTGACGGGAACACTGAAGCTTTCTTT. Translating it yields CSVDGNTEAFF.